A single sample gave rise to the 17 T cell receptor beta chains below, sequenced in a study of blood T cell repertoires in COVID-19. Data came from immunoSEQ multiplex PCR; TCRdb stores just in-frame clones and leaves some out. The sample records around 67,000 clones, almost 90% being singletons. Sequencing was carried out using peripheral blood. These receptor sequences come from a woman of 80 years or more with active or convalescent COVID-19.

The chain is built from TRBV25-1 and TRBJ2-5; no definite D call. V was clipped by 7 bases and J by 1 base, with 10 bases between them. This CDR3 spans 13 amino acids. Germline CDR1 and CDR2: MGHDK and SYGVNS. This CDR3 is CASTTAAQETQYF. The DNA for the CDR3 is TGTGCCAGCACAACGGCGGCCCAAGAGACCCAGTACTTC.

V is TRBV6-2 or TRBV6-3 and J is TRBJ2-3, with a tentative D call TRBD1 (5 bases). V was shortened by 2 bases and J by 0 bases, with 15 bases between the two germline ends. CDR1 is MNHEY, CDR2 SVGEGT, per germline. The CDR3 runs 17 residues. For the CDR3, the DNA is TGTGCCAGCAGTTACCTGCAGGGTAAGGGAAGCACAGATACGCAGTATTTT. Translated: CASSYLQGKGSTDTQYF.

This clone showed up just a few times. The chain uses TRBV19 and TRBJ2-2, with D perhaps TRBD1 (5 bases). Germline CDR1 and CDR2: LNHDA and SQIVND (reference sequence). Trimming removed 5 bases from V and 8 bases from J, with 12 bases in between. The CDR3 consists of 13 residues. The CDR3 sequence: CASSFREGGELFF. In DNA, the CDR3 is TGTGCCAGTAGTTTCAGGGAAGGAGGGGAGCTGTTTTTT.

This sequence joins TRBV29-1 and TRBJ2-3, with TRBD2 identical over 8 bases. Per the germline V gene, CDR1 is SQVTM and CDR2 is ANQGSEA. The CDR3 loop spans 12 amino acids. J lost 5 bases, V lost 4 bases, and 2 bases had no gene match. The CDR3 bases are TGCAGCGTTGTCAGCGGGGGAGATACGCAGTATTTT. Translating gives CSVVSGGDTQYF.

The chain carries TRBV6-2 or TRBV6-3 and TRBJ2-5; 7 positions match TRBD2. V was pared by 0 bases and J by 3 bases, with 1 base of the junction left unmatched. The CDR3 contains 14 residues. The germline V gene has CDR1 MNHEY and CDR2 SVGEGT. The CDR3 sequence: CASSYSAGEETQYF. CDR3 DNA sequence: TGTGCCAGCAGTTACTCGGCGGGGGAAGAGACCCAGTACTTC.

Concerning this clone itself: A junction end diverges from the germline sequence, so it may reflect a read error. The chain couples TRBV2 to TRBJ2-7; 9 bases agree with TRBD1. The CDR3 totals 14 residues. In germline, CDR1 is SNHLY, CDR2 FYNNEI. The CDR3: CASRPGTGLAGRYF. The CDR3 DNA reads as TGTGCCAGCAGACCCGGGACAGGGTTGGCGGGTCGTTATTTC.

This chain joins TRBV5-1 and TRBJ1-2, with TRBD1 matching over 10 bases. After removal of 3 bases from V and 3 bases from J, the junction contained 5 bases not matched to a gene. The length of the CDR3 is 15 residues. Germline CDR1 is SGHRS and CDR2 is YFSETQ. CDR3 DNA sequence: TGCGCCAGCAGCTGGTCGGGACAGGGGTACTATGGCTACACCTTC. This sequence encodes CASSWSGQGYYGYTF.

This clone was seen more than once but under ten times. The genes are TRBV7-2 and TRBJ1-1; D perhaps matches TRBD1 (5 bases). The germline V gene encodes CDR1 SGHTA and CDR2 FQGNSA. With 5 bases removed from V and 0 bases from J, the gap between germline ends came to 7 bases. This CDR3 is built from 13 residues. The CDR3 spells CASSGTLNTEAFF. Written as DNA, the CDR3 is TGTGCCAGCAGCGGGACTTTGAACACTGAAGCTTTCTTT.

The CDR3 protein is CASTRQVPYGYTF. The DNA of the CDR3 is TGTGCCAGCACTAGACAGGTCCCCTATGGCTACACCTTC. The V and J genes are TRBV6-6 and TRBJ1-2; maybe TRBD1 (6 bases). Germline CDR1 MNHNY, CDR2 SVGAGI (reference sequence). There are 13 residues in the CDR3. The ends were cut back, 7 bases at V and 4 bases at J, with 13 bases in the middle.

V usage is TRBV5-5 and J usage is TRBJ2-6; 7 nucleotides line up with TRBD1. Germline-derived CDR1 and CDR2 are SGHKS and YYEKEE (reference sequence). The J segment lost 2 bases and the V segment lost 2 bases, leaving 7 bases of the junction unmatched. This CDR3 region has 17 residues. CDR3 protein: CASSLASTGTGANVLTF. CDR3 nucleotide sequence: TGTGCCAGCAGCTTAGCGTCGACAGGGACTGGGGCCAACGTCCTGACTTTC.

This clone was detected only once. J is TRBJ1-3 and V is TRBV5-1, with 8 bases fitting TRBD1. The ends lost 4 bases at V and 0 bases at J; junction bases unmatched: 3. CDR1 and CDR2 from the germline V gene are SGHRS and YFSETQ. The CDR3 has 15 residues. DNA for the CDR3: TGCGCCAGCAGCATGGACAGGGTCTCTGGAAACACCATATATTTT. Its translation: CASSMDRVSGNTIYF. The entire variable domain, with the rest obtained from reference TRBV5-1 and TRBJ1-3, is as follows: KAGVTQTPRYLIKTRGQQVTLSCSPISGHRSVSWYQQTPGQGLQFLFEYFSETQRNKGNFPGRFSGRQFSNSRSEMNVSTLELGDSALYLCASSMDRVSGNTIYFGEGSWLTVV.

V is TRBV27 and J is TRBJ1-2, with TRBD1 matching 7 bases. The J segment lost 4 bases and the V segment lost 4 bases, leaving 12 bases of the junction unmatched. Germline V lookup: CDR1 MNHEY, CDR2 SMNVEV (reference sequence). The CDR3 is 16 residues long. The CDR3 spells CASSSVGTANIYGYTF. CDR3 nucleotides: TGTGCCAGCAGTTCCGTGGGGACAGCGAACATCTATGGCTACACCTTC.

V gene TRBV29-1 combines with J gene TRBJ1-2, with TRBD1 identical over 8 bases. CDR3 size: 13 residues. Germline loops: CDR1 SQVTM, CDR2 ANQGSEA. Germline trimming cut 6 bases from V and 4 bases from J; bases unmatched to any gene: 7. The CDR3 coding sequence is TGCAGCGTGCAGGGGGCGCCTTTCTATGGCTACACCTTC. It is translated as CSVQGAPFYGYTF.

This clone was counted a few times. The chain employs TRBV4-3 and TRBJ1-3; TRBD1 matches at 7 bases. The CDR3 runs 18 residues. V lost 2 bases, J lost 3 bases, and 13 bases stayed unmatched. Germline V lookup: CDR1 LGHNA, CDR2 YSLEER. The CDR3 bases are TGCGCCAGCAGCCAATTTGTCCCGGGACAGCAATTTGGAAACACCATATATTTT. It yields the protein CASSQFVPGQQFGNTIYF.

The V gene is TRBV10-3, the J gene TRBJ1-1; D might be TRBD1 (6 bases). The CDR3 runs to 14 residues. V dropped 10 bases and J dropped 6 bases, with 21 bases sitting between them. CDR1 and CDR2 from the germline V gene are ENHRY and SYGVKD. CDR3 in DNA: TGTGCCACATCTCCTGTGACAGGCGCGGCTGAAGCTTTCTTT. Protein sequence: CATSPVTGAAEAFF.

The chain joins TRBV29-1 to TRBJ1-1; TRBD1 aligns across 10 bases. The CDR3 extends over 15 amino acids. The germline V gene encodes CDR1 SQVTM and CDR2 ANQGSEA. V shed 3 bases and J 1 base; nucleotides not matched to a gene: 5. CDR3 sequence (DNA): TGCAGCGTTGAGGGGACAGGGGAAGGGAACACTGAAGCTTTCTTT. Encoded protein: CSVEGTGEGNTEAFF. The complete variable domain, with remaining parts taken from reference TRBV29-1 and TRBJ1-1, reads SAVISQKPSRDICQRGTSLTIQCQVDSQVTMMFWYRQQPGQSLTLIATANQGSEATYESGFVIDKFPISRPNLTFSTLTVSNMSPEDSSIYLCSVEGTGEGNTEAFFGQGTRLTVV.

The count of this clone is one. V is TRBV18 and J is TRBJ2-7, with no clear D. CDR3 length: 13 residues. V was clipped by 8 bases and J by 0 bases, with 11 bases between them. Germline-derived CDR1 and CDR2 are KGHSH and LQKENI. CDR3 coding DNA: TGTGCCAGCAGTAGCCCCGACTCCTACGAGCAGTACTTC. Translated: CASSSPDSYEQYF.